The rows below give T cell receptor beta chains drawn from one sample of a study of T cell repertoires in cytomegalovirus infection. One entry per CDR3 protein, called by TCRdb with MiXCR from the reads. The sample lists around 630,000 distinct CDR3 sequences; approximately 24% were seen once. Sequencing was carried out using CD8+ T cells from PBMCs. The receptors were sampled from a human donor in good health (CMV status not recorded). Some clones in this sample may be carry-over from other donors' samples. CDR3s include the opening cysteine and the closing phenylalanine or tryptophan. A D gene is named only where the DNA matches it firmly. The listing skips clone size in some rows; elsewhere it reads once, few, many or a size class.

TRBJ2-5	many	TRBV7-2	TRBD2	TGTGCCAGCAGCTTCCCGACTAGCGGGGGGGCAATCTCAGAGACCCAGTACTTC	CASSFPTSGGAISETQYF
TRBJ1-3	few	TRBV29-1	.	TGCAGCGTTGAAGATGGGGGAAACACCATATATTTT	CSVEDGGNTIYF
TRBJ2-5	many	TRBV7-6	.	TGTGCCAGCAGCCTACCAGGCTCGGAGACCCAGTACTTC	CASSLPGSETQYF
TRBJ2-1	many	TRBV4-2	.	TGTGCCAGCAGCCAAGGTAGAGCGAGTCCCTTCGAGGGCAATGAGCAGTTCTTC	CASSQGRASPFEGNEQFF
TRBJ2-2	few	TRBV6-5	.	TGTGCCAGCATGTCTGAGGGCCTTAACACCGGGGAGCTGTTTTTT	CASMSEGLNTGELFF
TRBJ1-1	many	TRBV13	TRBD1	TGTGCCAGCAGCTTACAGGGGGAGAACACTGAAGCTTTCTTT	CASSLQGENTEAFF
TRBJ1-1	few	TRBV14	.	TGTGCCAGCAGCCTCCAACTGAAGACACCTGAAGCTTTCTTT	CASSLQLKTPEAFF
TRBJ2-7	many	TRBV7-7	TRBD2	TGTGCTAGCAGCCCCTATCCAGCGGGGCCGACCTACGAGCAGTACTTC	CASSPYPAGPTYEQYF
TRBJ1-5	many	TRBV7-2	.	TGTGCCAGCAGCCGGCCTCGGGACGACGGACGACATCAGCCCCAGCATTTT	CASSRPRDDGRHQPQHF
TRBJ2-3	few	TRBV6-5	.	TGTGCCAGCAGCCGGGGGGCCACAGATACGCAGTATTTT	CASSRGATDTQYF
TRBJ2-5	many	TRBV7-2	TRBD2	TGTGCCAGCAGCCCCGGGACTAGCGGGTCAGAGACCCAGTACTTC	CASSPGTSGSETQYF
TRBJ2-1	.	TRBV12-3/TRBV12-4	.	TGTGCCAGCAGTTTAGTAGCGAGTGGCAATGAGCAGTTCTTC	CASSLVASGNEQFF
TRBJ2-1	once	TRBV24-1	TRBD2	TGTGCCACCAGTGATTGGGGGACTATCCCGGACAATGAGCAGTTCTTC	CATSDWGTIPDNEQFF
TRBJ1-1	.	TRBV15	.	TGTGCCACCAGCAGAGATTTGGGGGCAGCGACTGAAGCTTTCTTT	CATSRDLGAATEAFF
TRBJ2-3	.	TRBV29-1	.	TGCAGCGCTGGACCCACCGATACGCAGTATTTT	CSAGPTDTQYF
TRBJ2-1	once	TRBV12-5	.	TGTGCCACCTCGGGGGTAGCCTACAATGAGCAGTTCTTC	CATSGVAYNEQFF
TRBJ2-7	.	TRBV5-1	TRBD1	TGCGCCAGCAGCTTGGAAGTCAGGGGGTATGAGCAGTACTTC	CASSLEVRGYEQYF
TRBJ2-1	few	TRBV6-2/TRBV6-3	TRBD2	TGTGCCAGCAGTTTTACTAGCGGGGTATCGGGTGAGCAGTTCTTC	CASSFTSGVSGEQFF
TRBJ1-2	.	TRBV11-1	.	TGTGCCAGCAGCCCCGGGACGGACACTAACTATGGCTACACCTTC	CASSPGTDTNYGYTF
TRBJ1-1	many	TRBV11-1	.	TGTGCCAGCAGCTGGGCAGGGGAAGAAGAGGAAGCTTTCTTT	CASSWAGEEEEAFF